This TCR beta chain was retrieved from a study of regulatory T cells in long-lasting Graves disease. Arm-PCR with iRepertoire HTBI primers amplified the CDR3 regions for these TCR beta libraries. From the multiplex PCR reads, TCRdb called clonotypes with MiXCR, one entry per CDR3 protein. The sample holds more than 300,000 distinct CDR3 sequences; 20% to 25% are singletons and the top ten take 28%. In germline, CDR1 is LNHNV, CDR2 YYDKDF (reference sequence). The CDR3 loop spans 14 amino acids. V shed 5 bases and J shed 6 bases, with 16 bases lying between them. As for time point: persistent/refractory GD, antithyroid drugs over 5 years with positive TRAb. TCR sequences were obtained from RNA taken from PBMCs.

The sample in question was peripheral blood mononuclear cells (PBMCs), obtained when the disease was refractory, from a patient treated with antithyroid drugs. The clonotype comes from a woman aged 40 to 50 with Graves disease. This sequence joins TRBV15 and TRBJ1-2; D is possibly TRBD1 (6 bases). The DNA of the CDR3 is TGTGCCACCAGCCCCACGAGGGGGGCCAATGGCTACACCTTC. Amino acid sequence: CATSPTRGANGYTF. Supplemented by reference TRBV15 and TRBJ1-2, the full variable domain reads DAMVIQNPRYQVTQFGKPVTLSCSQTLNHNVMYWYQQKSSQAPKLLFHYYDKDFNNEADTPDNFQSRRPNTSFCFLDIRSPGLGDTAMYLCATSPTRGANGYTFGSGTRLTVV.